The entry below gives a single T cell receptor (beta chain) sequence along with its context. Assay used: immunoSEQ multiplex PCR; TCRdb lists only in-frame clones, some missing. The sample has about 83,000 clones; around four fifths are singletons. The data were obtained in a study of radiation and T cells in renal cell carcinoma. Time point given: blood 4 weeks post-SBRT, at nephrectomy. Described treatment: 15 Gy SBRT to primary tumor, nephrectomy 4 weeks later. The tumor was a clear cell renal cell carcinoma. This material consisted of blood, taken from a patient whose treatment included radiotherapy and nephrectomy. The sequence was collected from a woman aged 60-70 years with renal cell carcinoma.

CDR3 nucleotide sequence: TGCGCCAGCAGCTTGGGACAGGGAAATGAGCAGTTCTTC. It yields the protein CASSLGQGNEQFF. The chain carries TRBV5-1 and TRBJ2-1; 7 bases are shared with TRBD1. This CDR3 spans 13 amino acids. Germline V gene data show CDR1 as SGHRS and CDR2 as YFSETQ. J lost 7 bases, V lost 0 bases, and 1 base had no gene match.